This T cell receptor beta chain was retrieved from a study of blood T cells in healthy people across ages. Study outcomes and limitations: A roughly linear fall in TCR beta diversity per million T cells was seen with increasing age.

Samples each had at least 5.5 micrograms of total RNA extracted. A word on this clonotype: Its antigen remains unknown.

A second PCR of roughly 7 to 11 cycles used a sample-barcoded 5' primer and a J-beta primer mix. MiXCR was run by TCRdb on the 5' RACE reads, yielding one entry per CDR3 protein. The sample yields around 940,000 distinct CDR3 sequences, approximately 50% seen once. CDR3 length equals 15 residues. Unmatched junction bases numbered 5, after V lost 5 bases and J lost 5 bases. Germline CDR1 and CDR2: SGHTA and FQGNSA. The sequenced sample was blood. V is TRBV7-2 and J is TRBJ1-6, with 8 positions matching TRBD1. The receptor was derived from a woman aged 60 to 75 in good health. The CDR3 is CASSLLGQDNSPLHF. The CDR3 region has the DNA TGTGCCAGCAGCCTATTGGGACAGGATAATTCACCCCTCCACTTT.